The 8 T cell receptor beta chains reported below all come from one sample, sequenced in a study of T-cell reconstitution after alpha-beta-depleted transplantation in children. Unique molecular identifiers tagged the TCRbeta library. TCRdb reanalysed the PCR reads using MiXCR and keeps one entry per CDR3 protein. Among some 520,000 distinct CDR3 sequences listed, approximately 32% were seen once. Here the sequenced sample was PBMCs from the stem cell graft donor, taken from the stem cell graft. The receptors derive from a human donor who donated a stem cell graft to a child with aplastic anemia.

CDR3 nucleotide sequence: TGTGCCACCGGCGACCGGAACACTGAAGCTTTCTTT. It specifies CATGDRNTEAFF. The genes are TRBV12-3 or TRBV12-4 and TRBJ1-1; D ambiguous. The CDR3 totals 12 residues. The V end was cut by 10 bases, the J end by 1 base, with 10 bases between.

The chain recombines TRBV27 with TRBJ2-5; 10 bases are a match to TRBD1. There are 16 residues in the CDR3. Trimming removed 4 bases from V and 2 bases from J; junction bases left unmatched: 7. Germline-derived CDR1 and CDR2 are MNHEY and SMNVEV (reference sequence). The CDR3 DNA reads TGTGCCAGCAGTTCGCCGGGACAGGGGATACAAGAGACCCAGTACTTC. Its protein product is CASSSPGQGIQETQYF.

V and J are TRBV20-1 and TRBJ2-3; D perhaps matches TRBD2 (5 bases). The germline gives CDR1 DFQATT, CDR2 SNEGSKA (reference sequence). V was trimmed by 1 base and J by 10 bases, leaving 9 bases between them. This CDR3 has 11 residues. In DNA form, the CDR3 reads TGCAGTGCTAGAGTACCGGGGTCGCAGTATTTT. Translated, it gives CSARVPGSQYF.

The CDR3 region has the DNA TGTGCCAGCAGCTTAGGTGTAGCGGGAACCTACAATGAGCAGTTCTTC. Its translation is CASSLGVAGTYNEQFF. This sequence joins TRBV11-2 and TRBJ2-1; 8 nucleotides align to TRBD2. Germline V gene lookup returns CDR1 SGHAT and CDR2 FQNNGV. The CDR3 extends over 16 amino acids. Germline trimming cut 1 base from V and 2 bases from J; bases unmatched to any gene: 4.

The V gene is TRBV18, the J gene TRBJ2-7, with 12 bases that match TRBD1. The V gene end was trimmed by 5 bases and the J gene end by 3 bases; junction bases not matched to a gene: 5. CDR3 length: 15 residues. Germline CDR1 and CDR2: KGHSH and LQKENI. In DNA, the CDR3 is TGTGCCAGCTCATCAGGGACAGGGGGCGTCTACGAGCAGTACGTC. Protein sequence: CASSSGTGGVYEQYV.

This clonotype was seen a handful of times. The CDR3 bases are TGTGCCAGCAGTTACTCGTATCGCTCGGCCAAAAACATTCAGTACTTC. This sequence encodes CASSYSYRSAKNIQYF. The chain is built from TRBV6-5 and TRBJ2-4; D is undetermined. Trimming took off 0 bases at V and 1 base at J, with 10 bases between the two ends. CDR1 and CDR2 (germline): MNHEY, SVGAGI. The CDR3 is 16 amino acids.

The chain joins TRBV7-6 to TRBJ1-1, with D unresolved. Trimming took off 0 bases at V and 2 bases at J, with 10 bases between the two ends. This CDR3 is built from 15 residues. Per the germline V gene, CDR1 is SGHVS and CDR2 is FNYEAQ. CDR3: CASSLAGSQNTEAFF. In DNA, the CDR3 is TGTGCCAGCAGCTTAGCGGGGAGCCAAAACACTGAAGCTTTCTTT.

The chain employs TRBV28 and TRBJ2-1; D could derive from TRBD1 or TRBD2 (6 bases each). The CDR3 has 15 amino acids. CDR1 and CDR2 (germline): MDHEN, SYDVKM. V dropped 5 bases and J dropped 8 bases, with 19 bases sitting between them. The CDR3 DNA sequence: TGTGCCAGCAGTCTCTCGGGGGCAGGTTTAGATGAGCAGTTCTTC. This gives the protein CASSLSGAGLDEQFF. Looking up the rest from reference TRBV28 and TRBJ2-1 gives the full variable domain: DVKVTQSSRYLVKRTGEKVFLECVQDMDHENMFWYRQDPGLGLRLIYFSYDVKMKEKGDIPEGYSVSREKKERFSLILESASTNQTSMYLCASSLSGAGLDEQFFGPGTRLTVL.